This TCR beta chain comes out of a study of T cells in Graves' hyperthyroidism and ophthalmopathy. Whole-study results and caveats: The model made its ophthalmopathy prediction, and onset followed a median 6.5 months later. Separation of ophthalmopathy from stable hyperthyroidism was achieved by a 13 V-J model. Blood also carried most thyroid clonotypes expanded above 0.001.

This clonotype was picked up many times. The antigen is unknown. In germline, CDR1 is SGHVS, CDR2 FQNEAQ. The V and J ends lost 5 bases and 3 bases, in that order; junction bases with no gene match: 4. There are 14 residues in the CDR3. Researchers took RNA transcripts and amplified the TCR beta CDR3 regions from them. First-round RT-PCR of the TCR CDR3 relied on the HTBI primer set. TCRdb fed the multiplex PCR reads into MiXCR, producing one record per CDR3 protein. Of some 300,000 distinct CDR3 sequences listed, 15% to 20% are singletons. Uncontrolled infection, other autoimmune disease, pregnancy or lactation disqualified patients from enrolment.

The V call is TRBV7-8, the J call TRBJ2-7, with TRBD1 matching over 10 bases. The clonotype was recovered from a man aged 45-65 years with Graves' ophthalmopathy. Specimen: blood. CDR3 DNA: TGTGCCAGCAGCACCGGGACAGGGGTCTACGAGCAGTACTTC. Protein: CASSTGTGVYEQYF.